Listed below are T cell receptor beta chains from one sample, sequenced in a study of blood T cell repertoires in COVID-19. The table came from immunoSEQ multiplex PCR; TCRdb's copy has only in-frame clones and leaves some out. The sample lists some 280,000 clones, around four fifths occurring once. The sample consisted of peripheral blood. The receptors were gathered from a woman aged 45-60 years with active or convalescent COVID-19. CDR3s include the opening cysteine and the closing phenylalanine or tryptophan. D genes are given only for firm matches. Clone size is not always given. Where it is, it says once, few, many or a class for expanded clones.

D gene,J gene,V gene,clone size,CDR3 DNA,CDR3 protein
.,TRBJ1-1,TRBV2,.,TGTGCCAGCACCACCCTTCTGGAGGGGCCTGGGAACACTGAAGCTTTCTTT,CASTTLLEGPGNTEAFF
.,TRBJ1-5,TRBV3-1/TRBV3-2,.,TGTGCCAGCAGCCAAGATAATTATGGACTTAGCAATCAGCCCCAGCATTTT,CASSQDNYGLSNQPQHF
.,TRBJ1-1,TRBV5-4,.,TGTGCCAGCACGGACCCCCGTCGGGGGAACACTGAAGCTTTCTTT,CASTDPRRGNTEAFF
.,TRBJ2-3,TRBV4-2,few,TGTGCCAGCAGCCAAGGAAGCGGATACGCGGCTACGCAGTATTTT,CASSQGSGYAATQYF
.,TRBJ1-2,TRBV2,.,TGTGCCAGCAGTGAAGCACCTAGGGAGTATGGCTACACCTTC,CASSEAPREYGYTF
.,TRBJ2-5,TRBV6-2/TRBV6-3,once,TGTGCCAGCAGCTTCTTACTAGGGCAAGAGACCCAGTACTTC,CASSFLLGQETQYF
TRBD1,TRBJ2-3,TRBV28,.,TGTGCCAGCAGTTTGCTCCGGGACAGGGGACATACGCAGTATTTT,CASSLLRDRGHTQYF
TRBD1,TRBJ1-2,TRBV19,.,TGTGCCAGTAGGGACTTTGACAGGGGGCAAGGATATGGCTACACCTTC,CASRDFDRGQGYGYTF
.,TRBJ1-1,TRBV4-2,.,TGTGCCAGCAGCCAAGTTCAGTTGGTTCCCACCGGGACTGAAGCTTTCTTT,CASSQVQLVPTGTEAFF
.,TRBJ1-2,TRBV27,few,TGTGCCAGCAGGCCTATTGAGGGGGTCATCTATGGCTACACCTTC,CASRPIEGVIYGYTF